These 15 T cell receptor beta chains were all obtained from the same sample, sequenced in a study of cytotoxic CD8 clonotypes in ibrutinib-treated CLL. Produced via immunoSEQ multiplex PCR; TCRdb's table is partial and in-frame only. Of about 310,000 clones listed, about 80% were seen once; the top ten hold more than 6%. Sample: PBMCs, taken before ibrutinib treatment. These receptors all come from a human donor with chronic lymphocytic leukemia.

This clone was picked up one time. The chain combines TRBV7-2 with TRBJ2-7; TRBD2 might be the D (5 bases). The CDR3 sequence is 14 residues long. Germline V gene sequence: CDR1 SGHTA, CDR2 FQGNSA. Trimming cost V 0 bases and J 3 bases, with 9 bases left between them. In DNA, the CDR3 is TGTGCCAGCAGCTTAGCACCTAGCAACTACGAGCAGTACTTC. Its translation is CASSLAPSNYEQYF.

The chain has TRBV7-6 and TRBJ1-2, with a tentative D call TRBD1 (6 bases). Germline CDR1 and CDR2: SGHVS and FNYEAQ. The CDR3 length is 16 residues. V lost 1 base and J lost 4, with 16 bases in between. In DNA, the CDR3 is TGTGCCAGCAGCTTAGGGACAGACCTCCGGAGCTATGGCTACACCTTC. It is translated as CASSLGTDLRSYGYTF.

The table lists this clone with a few counts. The genes are TRBV5-1 and TRBJ2-1; 12 bases are a match to TRBD2. The germline V gene has CDR1 SGHRS and CDR2 YFSETQ. Unmatched junction bases numbered 11, after V lost 5 bases and J lost 2 bases. The CDR3 extends over 18 amino acids. As DNA, the CDR3 is TGCGCCAGCAGGGACGGACTAGCGGGACCACTTACCTACAATGAGCAGTTCTTC. The encoded protein is CASRDGLAGPLTYNEQFF.

This clone was picked up a small number of times. V is TRBV5-1 and J is TRBJ2-3; 10 bases map to TRBD2. This CDR3 has 14 residues. The J segment lost 6 bases and the V segment lost 4 bases, leaving 5 bases of the junction unmatched. From germline, CDR1 is SGHRS and CDR2 YFSETQ. The CDR3 bases are TGCGCCAGCAGCGCCGGACTAGCGGATGATACGCAGTATTTT. It encodes CASSAGLADDTQYF.

The chain couples TRBV5-1 to TRBJ2-3; 8 bases fit TRBD2. This CDR3 contains 15 residues. Germline V gene sequence: CDR1 SGHRS, CDR2 YFSETQ. V shed 4 bases, J shed 0 bases, and the junction held 4 bases outside the gene matches. CDR3 DNA sequence: TGCGCCAGCAGCATTAGCGGGACTAGCACAGATACGCAGTATTTT. This gives the protein CASSISGTSTDTQYF.

This chain joins TRBV2 and TRBJ2-7, with D possibly TRBD1 on 6 matching bases. Germline assignment: CDR1 SNHLY and CDR2 FYNNEI. The CDR3 extends over 14 amino acids. V dropped 0 bases and J dropped 3 bases, with 9 bases sitting between them. The CDR3 loop reads CASSEAGTNYEQYF. CDR3 in DNA: TGTGCCAGCAGTGAAGCGGGGACAAACTACGAGCAGTACTTC.

The genes are TRBV5-4 and TRBJ2-2; 7 bases fit TRBD2. This CDR3 is 14 amino acids long. CDR1 and CDR2 from the germline V gene are SGHNT and YYREEE (reference sequence). V lost 8 bases to trimming and J lost 4 bases; unmatched junction nucleotides: 8. CDR3 amino acids: CASGTGGSTGELFF. CDR3 DNA sequence: TGTGCCAGTGGTACGGGAGGTAGCACCGGGGAGCTGTTTTTT.

The chain recombines TRBV18 with TRBJ1-1, with D unclear. V lost 3 bases to trimming and J lost 0 bases, with 14 bases between them. Germline V gene lookup returns CDR1 KGHSH and CDR2 LQKENI. This CDR3 comprises 16 residues. Here the CDR3 DNA reads TGTGCCAGCTCACCGGGTGGGGTGCTCATGAACACTGAAGCTTTCTTT. As protein: CASSPGGVLMNTEAFF.

The V call is TRBV5-4, the J call TRBJ2-7; no clear D gene. This CDR3 spans 15 amino acids. V was clipped by 0 bases and J by 6 bases, with 16 bases between them. Germline V gene data show CDR1 as SGHNT and CDR2 as YYREEE (reference sequence). CDR3 sequence: CASSLAEDFAREQYF. The CDR3 DNA sequence: TGTGCCAGCAGCTTGGCCGAAGATTTTGCTCGCGAGCAGTACTTC. Full variable domain (remainder filled in from reference TRBV5-4 and TRBJ2-7): ETGVTQSPTHLIKTRGQQVTLRCSSQSGHNTVSWYQQALGQGPQFIFQYYREEENGRGNFPPRFSGLQFPNYSSELNVNALELDDSALYLCASSLAEDFAREQYFGPGTRLTVT.

The CDR3 bases are TGCGCCAGCAGCCAAGTCCCAGGGGCCCTTAGGGAGACCCAGTACTTC. It translates to CASSQVPGALRETQYF. The chain couples TRBV4-1 to TRBJ2-5; tentative D call: TRBD1 (6 bases). This CDR3 region has 16 residues. V lost 1 base to trimming and J lost 5 bases, with 17 bases between them. Germline V lookup: CDR1 MGHRA, CDR2 YSYEKL.

The chain links TRBV5-4 to TRBJ1-2; possible D gene TRBD1, 5 bases. The CDR3 length is 15 residues. V gave up 0 bases and J gave up 4 bases, with 13 bases separating them. Germline V CDR1 and CDR2: SGHNT, YYREEE (reference sequence). CDR3 loop: CASSLDTDSPYGYTF. CDR3 bases: TGTGCCAGCAGCTTGGACACCGACAGTCCCTATGGCTACACCTTC.

This clone was counted between two and nine times. The rearrangement joins TRBV7-2 to TRBJ2-7; maybe TRBD1 (6 bases). CDR3 length: 14 amino acids. V was pared by 7 bases and J by 3 bases, with 16 bases between. Germline assignment: CDR1 SGHTA and CDR2 FQGNSA. CDR3 DNA sequence: TGTGCCAGCAACATAGCTTACAGGGACTACGAGCAGTACTTC. Its protein is CASNIAYRDYEQYF.

The chain carries TRBV9 and TRBJ2-5; maybe TRBD2 (5 bases). The V end lost 6 bases, the J end lost 6 bases, and 15 bases lay between the germline ends. This CDR3 is built from 13 residues. CDR1 is SGDLS and CDR2 is YYNGEE in the germline V gene. CDR3 in amino acids: CASNGEPGQTQYF. The CDR3 nucleotides read TGTGCCAGCAATGGGGAGCCCGGCCAGACCCAGTACTTC.

The chain is built from TRBV30 and TRBJ2-3; the match to TRBD2 covers 8 bases. CDR1 GTSNPN and CDR2 SVGIG come from the germline V gene (reference sequence). The V gene end was trimmed by 4 bases and the J gene end by 0 bases; junction bases not matched to a gene: 3. The CDR3 consists of 14 residues. The CDR3 nucleotides are TGTGCCTGGATAGCGGGGACTAGCACAGATACGCAGTATTTT. Translation: CAWIAGTSTDTQYF.

The rearrangement joins TRBV30 to TRBJ2-1; perhaps TRBD1 as D (5 bases). From germline, CDR1 is GTSNPN and CDR2 SVGIG (reference sequence). Trimming left V 0 bases short and J 6 bases short, with 15 bases between. This CDR3 has 15 amino acids. The CDR3 DNA reads TGTGCCTGGAGTGTACGGGCAGGGCTAGGCAATGAGCAGTTCTTC. It is translated as CAWSVRAGLGNEQFF. The whole variable domain, remainder taken from reference TRBV30 and TRBJ2-1, is SQTIHQWPATLVQPVGSPLSLECTVEGTSNPNLYWYRQAAGRGLQLLFYSVGIGQISSEVPQNLSASRPQDRQFILSSKKLLLSDSGFYLCAWSVRAGLGNEQFFGPGTRLTVL.